The text below deals with one TCR beta chain. What it binds is unknown. These data originate in a study of immune evolution from preneoplasia to lung adenocarcinoma. Regarding the study as a whole: Normal lung had the highest top T cell clone frequencies.

Histologic diagnosis was independently verified by two lung pathologists. TCRdb's copy holds only in-frame clones and misses some; the assay was immunoSEQ multiplex PCR. The sample has more than 7,500 clones, about 80% seen once. This TCR derives from a person aged 70 to 85 with lung adenocarcinoma. Some clones in this sample may be carry-over from other donors' samples. Sequencing was carried out using FFPE minimally invasive lung adenocarcinoma tissue.

The CDR3 DNA reads as TGTGCCAGCAGCCTTGTTGGGTCCTACGAGCAGTACTTC. Translation: CASSLVGSYEQYF. This sequence joins TRBV5-4 and TRBJ2-7; D is ambiguous. V was cut by 4 bases and J by 1 base, with 9 bases left in between. Germline V gene data show CDR1 as SGHNT and CDR2 as YYREEE (reference sequence). The CDR3 consists of 13 residues.